A single sample gave rise to the 29 T cell receptor beta chains below, sequenced in a study of early T cells in non-severe SARS-CoV-2 infection. MiXCR, applied by TCRdb to the 5' RACE reads, yields one record per CDR3 protein. The sample consists of over 50,000 distinct CDR3 sequences, 10% to 15% of them appearing once. The sequencing input was whole blood. The receptors were gathered from an adult who was a healthcare worker with PCR-confirmed SARS-CoV-2 infection or an uninfected control (not recorded which).

At least ten counts were recorded for this clonotype. This chain connects TRBV5-1 to TRBJ2-5; TRBD2 matches 11 bases. The CDR3 totals 16 residues. Germline V lookup: CDR1 SGHRS, CDR2 YFSETQ. The V segment lost 6 bases and the J segment 4 bases; nucleotides outside the gene matches: 11. CDR3 protein: CASNPFSGGAGETQYF. CDR3 sequence (DNA): TGCGCCAGCAACCCCTTTAGCGGGGGGGCCGGAGAGACCCAGTACTTC.

The chain links TRBV11-2 to TRBJ2-4; 7 nucleotides align to TRBD2. This CDR3 is built from 16 residues. V shed 5 bases and J 3 bases; nucleotides not matched to a gene: 10. CDR1 and CDR2 from the germline V gene are SGHAT and FQNNGV. The CDR3, as DNA: TGTGCCAGCAGCCCCAGACGGGGGGAGGTCAAAAACATTCAGTACTTC. This codes for CASSPRRGEVKNIQYF.

In its sample, this clonotype was seen many times. The V gene is TRBV19, the J gene TRBJ2-7, with unresolved D. The germline V gene has CDR1 LNHDA and CDR2 SQIVND (reference sequence). V shed 5 bases and J shed 3 bases, with 8 bases lying between them. CDR3 length: 12 amino acids. The CDR3 sequence: CASSAPNYEQYF. In DNA form, the CDR3 reads TGTGCCAGTAGTGCGCCCAACTACGAGCAGTACTTC.

This clonotype has more than one count but fewer than ten. The rearrangement uses TRBV2 and TRBJ1-5, with 11 bases matching TRBD1. The V gene end was trimmed by 6 bases and the J gene end by 1 base; junction bases not matched to a gene: 5. Germline CDR1 and CDR2: SNHLY and FYNNEI. CDR3 length: 16 residues. In DNA, the CDR3 is TGTGCCAGCAGGAGGACAGGGGGCGGAAGCAATCAGCCCCAGCATTTT. This codes for CASRRTGGGSNQPQHF.

This clonotype has more than one count but fewer than ten. V usage is TRBV3-1 and J usage is TRBJ1-6, with unresolved D. Deletions cut 1 base from V and 6 bases from J, with 7 bases between. CDR3 length equals 14 residues. CDR1 is LGHDT and CDR2 is YNNKEL in the germline V gene (reference sequence). The CDR3 DNA sequence: TGTGCCAGCAGCCAAGTATCCCTTAATTCACCCCTCCACTTT. Amino acids: CASSQVSLNSPLHF.

This clonotype was seen repeatedly, ten times or more. The chain combines TRBV4-1 with TRBJ1-1, with D unresolved. CDR3 length: 13 residues. Looked up from germline, CDR1 is MGHRA and CDR2 is YSYEKL. V was cut by 3 bases and J by 3 bases, with 8 bases left in between. CDR3 sequence: CASSQVSYTEAFF. The CDR3 DNA sequence: TGCGCCAGCAGCCAGGTCAGCTACACTGAAGCTTTCTTT.

This clonotype came up many times. The chain has TRBV5-1 and TRBJ2-1; D is uncertain. Germline V CDR1 and CDR2: SGHRS, YFSETQ. The CDR3 contains 15 residues. V was clipped by 2 bases and J by 2 bases, with 11 bases between them. CDR3 residues: CASSLILRAYNEQFF. CDR3 nucleotides: TGCGCCAGCAGCTTAATTTTGCGAGCCTACAATGAGCAGTTCTTC.

Many counts were recorded for this clonotype. The gene calls are TRBV29-1 and TRBJ2-1; no clear D gene. Germline CDR1 is SQVTM and CDR2 is ANQGSEA. V shed 7 bases and J shed 6 bases, with 19 bases lying between them. The CDR3 is 14 residues long. CDR3 DNA: TGCAGCGCGGCCCGTGCGCCGGGTAGCAATGAGCAGTTCTTC. This gives the protein CSAARAPGSNEQFF.

The DNA of the CDR3 is TGTGCCAGCAGCCGTACAGCGGGGGCTTTGGACGCTTTCTTT. Its translation: CASSRTAGALDAFF. The chain is built from TRBV3-1 and TRBJ1-1, with D possibly matching TRBD1 (6 bases). Germline V lookup: CDR1 LGHDT, CDR2 YNNKEL (reference sequence). The CDR3 extends over 14 amino acids. Trimming shortened V by 4 bases and J by 11 bases, and 20 bases separated the two germline ends.

This clonotype was picked up a small number of times. The V and J genes are TRBV20-1 and TRBJ2-7; TRBD1 matches at 9 bases. This CDR3 region has 16 residues. Trimming at V came to 5 bases and at J to 0 bases, leaving 11 bases not matched to a gene. Germline CDR1 is DFQATT and CDR2 is SNEGSKA (reference sequence). CDR3 nucleotides: TGCAGTGCTGACCGGGGCACAGGGGGCCCCTCCTACGAGCAGTACTTC. Translated: CSADRGTGGPSYEQYF.

In its sample, this clonotype was seen many times. V usage is TRBV7-2 and J usage is TRBJ1-5; D is perhaps TRBD1 (6 bases). The CDR3 is 13 residues long. Germline assignment: CDR1 SGHTA and CDR2 FQGNSA. Trimming left V 5 bases short and J 4 bases short, with 9 bases between. The CDR3 protein is CASSVTGNQPQHF. The CDR3 nucleotides are TGTGCCAGCAGCGTTACAGGGAATCAGCCCCAGCATTTT.

This chain joins TRBV5-1 and TRBJ2-4; maybe TRBD1 (5 bases). Germline assignment: CDR1 SGHRS and CDR2 YFSETQ. V was pared by 7 bases and J by 7 bases, with 18 bases between. CDR3 length equals 14 residues. The DNA of the CDR3 is TGCGCCAGCCGACCAGACAGAGGCGAGAACATTCAGTACTTC. Its translation is CASRPDRGENIQYF.

The chain combines TRBV18 with TRBJ2-7, with 7 bases aligning to TRBD1. The V gene end was trimmed by 2 bases and the J gene end by 4 bases; junction bases not matched to a gene: 2. CDR3 length: 13 amino acids. Per the germline V gene, CDR1 is KGHSH and CDR2 is LQKENI. CDR3 sequence: CASSPGTVYEQYF. The CDR3 region has the DNA TGTGCCAGCTCACCAGGGACAGTGTACGAGCAGTACTTC.

The sample holds a few counts of this clonotype. V and J are TRBV28 and TRBJ2-1, with unresolved D. The germline V and J ends were trimmed by 2 bases and 9 bases, with 8 bases remaining between them. The V gene's germline CDR1 is MDHEN and CDR2 SYDVKM. There are 12 residues in the CDR3. The chain's CDR3 is CASSLEWGEQFF. The CDR3 DNA reads TGTGCCAGCAGTTTAGAGTGGGGTGAGCAGTTCTTC.

Ten or more counts support this clonotype. The V gene is TRBV6-5, the J gene TRBJ2-2, with 8 bases matching TRBD1. After removal of 6 bases from V and 3 bases from J, the junction contained 6 bases not matched to a gene. Germline values: CDR1 MNHEY, CDR2 SVGAGI. There are 15 residues in the CDR3. CDR3 bases: TGTGCCAGCAGCCCGACAGGGGCGGACACCGGGGAGCTGTTTTTT. This sequence encodes CASSPTGADTGELFF.

This clonotype was seen at least ten times. The chain links TRBV18 to TRBJ2-7, with D possibly matching TRBD1 (5 bases). Trimming removed 3 bases from V and 4 bases from J, with 10 bases in between. CDR1 is KGHSH and CDR2 is LQKENI in the germline V gene. This CDR3 comprises 13 residues. This chain's CDR3 is CASSPRQQYEQYF. The CDR3 DNA sequence: TGTGCCAGCTCACCGCGACAGCAGTACGAGCAGTACTTC.

This clonotype was counted only a few times. This chain connects TRBV20-1 to TRBJ2-4; D uncertain. This CDR3 is built from 12 residues. V lost 0 bases, J lost 8 bases, and 8 bases lay in between. Germline V gives CDR1 DFQATT, CDR2 SNEGSKA (reference sequence). CDR3 sequence reads: CSARDSADIQYF. DNA of the CDR3: TGCAGTGCTAGAGATTCGGCGGACATTCAGTACTTC.

This clonotype was seen at least ten times. The chain links TRBV6-4 to TRBJ1-5; weak D call: TRBD1 (6 bases). The CDR3 is made up of 14 amino acids. CDR1 and CDR2 (germline): MRHNA, SNTAGT. Trimming shortened V by 0 bases and J by 7 bases, and 10 bases separated the two germline ends. Written as DNA, the CDR3 is TGTGCCAGCAGTGACTCGGCCGGGGGCCAGCCCCAGCATTTT. Translated: CASSDSAGGQPQHF.

This clonotype was found a few times. The genes are TRBV9 and TRBJ2-1, with TRBD2 matching over 8 bases. Germline values: CDR1 SGDLS, CDR2 YYNGEE. This CDR3 spans 13 amino acids. Unmatched junction bases numbered 2, after V lost 0 bases and J lost 9 bases. The CDR3 nucleotides read TGTGCCAGCAGCGTAGCGGGAGGGATTGAGCAGTTCTTC. Protein product: CASSVAGGIEQFF.

This clonotype was seen a few times. The rearrangement links TRBV3-1 to TRBJ2-7, with D possibly matching TRBD1 (6 bases). There are 12 residues in the CDR3. Trimming cost V 7 bases and J 12 bases, with 19 bases left between them. Germline V gene lookup returns CDR1 LGHDT and CDR2 YNNKEL (reference sequence). The CDR3 protein is CASNQGGRGWYF. The CDR3 DNA follows: TGTGCCAGCAACCAGGGTGGCAGGGGATGGTACTTC.

At least ten counts were recorded for this clonotype. The gene calls are TRBV7-9 and TRBJ2-7; TRBD1 matches at 8 bases. This CDR3 is 15 amino acids long. V lost 2 bases and J lost 6; bases outside the gene matches: 9. Germline CDR1 is SEHNR and CDR2 is FQNEAQ (reference sequence). The CDR3 reads CASSLTTGGYVEQYF. CDR3 DNA sequence: TGTGCCAGCAGCTTAACAACAGGGGGATACGTCGAGCAGTACTTC. The full variable domain, with the rest looked up from reference TRBV7-9 and TRBJ2-7, is DTGVSQNPRHKITKRGQNVTFRCDPISEHNRLYWYRQTLGQGPEFLTYFQNEAQLEKSRLLSDRFSAERPKGSFSTLEIQRTEQGDSAMYLCASSLTTGGYVEQYFGPGTRLTVT.

This clonotype was recorded at least ten times. The rearrangement links TRBV29-1 to TRBJ2-3; TRBD2 aligns across 12 bases. Losses at the gene ends were 4 bases for V and 1 base for J; bases not matched to a gene: 0. The length of the CDR3 is 14 residues. Germline assignment: CDR1 SQVTM and CDR2 ANQGSEA. CDR3 in DNA: TGCAGCGTTGGACTAGCGGGGGGCACAGATACGCAGTATTTT. Translating gives CSVGLAGGTDTQYF.

This clonotype was counted only a few times. The chain joins TRBV5-1 to TRBJ1-3, with 8 bases matching TRBD1. Germline V gene lookup returns CDR1 SGHRS and CDR2 YFSETQ. This CDR3 comprises 15 residues. V shed 3 bases and J 4 bases; nucleotides not matched to a gene: 6. The CDR3 bases are TGCGCCAGCAGCTCACGACAGGGGCCCGGAAACACCATATATTTT. As protein: CASSSRQGPGNTIYF. Together with reference TRBV5-1 and TRBJ1-3, the CDR3 gives the full variable domain: KAGVTQTPRYLIKTRGQQVTLSCSPISGHRSVSWYQQTPGQGLQFLFEYFSETQRNKGNFPGRFSGRQFSNSRSEMNVSTLELGDSALYLCASSSRQGPGNTIYFGEGSWLTVV.

This clonotype showed up just a few times. V gene TRBV10-3 combines with J gene TRBJ1-2, with 10 positions matching TRBD1. The length of the CDR3 is 16 residues. Germline trimming cut 4 bases from V and 6 bases from J; bases unmatched to any gene: 11. Per germline, CDR1 ENHRY and CDR2 SYGVKD. DNA for the CDR3: TGTGCCATCAGTGCTATTCCGGGACAGGGGTTTAATGGCTACACCTTC. Encoded protein: CAISAIPGQGFNGYTF.

In its sample, this clonotype was seen a few times. The CDR3 here is CASSQDPLMANTGELFF. CDR3 in DNA: TGCGCCAGCAGCCAAGATCCCCTCATGGCGAACACCGGGGAGCTGTTTTTT. This chain links TRBV4-1 with TRBJ2-2; D not certain. The CDR3 loop spans 17 amino acids. The V end was cut by 0 bases, the J end by 0 bases, with 11 bases between. CDR1 MGHRA and CDR2 YSYEKL come from the germline V gene.

This clonotype was picked up many times. The genes are TRBV6-4 and TRBJ2-4; D is perhaps TRBD2 (5 bases). The germline CDR1 and CDR2 sequences are MRHNA and SNTAGT. The V end was cut by 0 bases, the J end by 2 bases, with 17 bases between. The CDR3 runs to 18 residues. CDR3 DNA sequence: TGTGCCAGCAGTGACTCCCGATGGGCGGGCTTCACCAAAAACATTCAGTACTTC. Translated: CASSDSRWAGFTKNIQYF.

This clonotype was recorded many times. V gene TRBV30 combines with J gene TRBJ1-1; D is undetermined. The CDR3 runs to 11 residues. In germline, CDR1 is GTSNPN, CDR2 SVGIG (reference sequence). V was trimmed by 2 bases and J by 7 bases, leaving 8 bases between them. CDR3 nucleotide sequence: TGTGCCTGGAGTCCCAAGGTTGAAGCTTTCTTT. Translating it yields CAWSPKVEAFF. Together with reference TRBV30 and TRBJ1-1, the CDR3 gives the full variable domain: SQTIHQWPATLVQPVGSPLSLECTVEGTSNPNLYWYRQAAGRGLQLLFYSVGIGQISSEVPQNLSASRPQDRQFILSSKKLLLSDSGFYLCAWSPKVEAFFGQGTRLTVV.

In its sample, this clonotype was seen many times. The V and J genes are TRBV10-3 and TRBJ2-7; D is possibly TRBD2 (5 bases). This CDR3 comprises 12 residues. Between the trimmed V and J ends, which lost 2 bases and 12 bases, there was a span of 14 bases. Germline loops: CDR1 ENHRY, CDR2 SYGVKD. The CDR3 region has the DNA TGTGCCATCAGTGAGCCCCGAGGGCATCGGTACTTC. Its protein is CAISEPRGHRYF.

This clonotype was seen at least ten times. The chain recombines TRBV7-8 with TRBJ2-1; the D gene is possibly TRBD2 (5 bases). V lost 4 bases and J 6 bases, leaving 10 bases between the germline ends. The CDR3 is 13 amino acids. Per germline, CDR1 SGHVS and CDR2 FQNEAQ. The CDR3, as DNA: TGTGCCAGCAGCTCCCGAGCGGCCAATGAGCAGTTCTTC. It specifies CASSSRAANEQFF.